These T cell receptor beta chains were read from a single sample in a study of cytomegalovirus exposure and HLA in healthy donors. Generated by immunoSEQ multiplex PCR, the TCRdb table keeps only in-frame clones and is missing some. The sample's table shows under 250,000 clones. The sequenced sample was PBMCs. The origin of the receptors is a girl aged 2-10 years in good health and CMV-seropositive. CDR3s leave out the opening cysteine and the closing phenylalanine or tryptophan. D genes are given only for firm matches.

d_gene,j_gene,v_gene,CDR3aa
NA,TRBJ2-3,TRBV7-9,ASSPTGATQY
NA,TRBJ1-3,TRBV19,ASSITSGTGNTIY
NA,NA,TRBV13,ASSRWGQISGNVYEQY
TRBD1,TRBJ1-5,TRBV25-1,ASSGTGGSNQPQH
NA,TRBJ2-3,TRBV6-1,ASSEAQSTDTQY
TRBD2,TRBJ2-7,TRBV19,AISGLAGGEQY
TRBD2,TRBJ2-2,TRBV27,ASSTLGTSGRNTGELF
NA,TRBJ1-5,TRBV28,ASRWGEDQPQH
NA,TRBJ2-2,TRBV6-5,ASKVVLSTGELF
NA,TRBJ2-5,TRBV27,ASSFGSLWEETQY
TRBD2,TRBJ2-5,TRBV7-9,ASRLAGDVEETQY
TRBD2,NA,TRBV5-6,ASSGETSGYEQY
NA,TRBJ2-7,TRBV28,ASSSEPYEQY
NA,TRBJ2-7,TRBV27,ASSTYRKEDYEQY
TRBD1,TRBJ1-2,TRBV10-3,AISEMGQSNYGYT
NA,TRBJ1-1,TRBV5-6,ASSLGQGANTEAF
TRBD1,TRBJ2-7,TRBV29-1,SVEQGQGNEQY
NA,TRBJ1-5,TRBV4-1,ASSQGGGGNQPQH
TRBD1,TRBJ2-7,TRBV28,ASSLPTGGNYEQY
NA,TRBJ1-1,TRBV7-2,ASSLDTQGEAF
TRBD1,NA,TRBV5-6,ASSLKGTGGRNEQY
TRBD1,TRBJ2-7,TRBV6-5,ASSRAGTGDYEQY
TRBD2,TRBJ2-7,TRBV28,ASSFPLAGATYEQY
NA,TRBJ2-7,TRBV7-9,ASAALYRNSYEQY